This TCR beta chain was identified in a study of blood T cell repertoires in COVID-19. Libraries were prepared by immunoSEQ multiplex PCR; TCRdb keeps only in-frame clonotypes and omits some of them. Seen here are approximately 290,000 clones, around 87% observed once, and the top ten hold approximately 2.4%. CDR3 length: 14 amino acids. V dropped 2 bases and J dropped 5; count of bases not matched to a gene: 5. CDR1 and CDR2 from the germline V gene are SGHTS and YDEGEE. Input material: peripheral blood. This TCR derives from a man between 18 and 35 years old with active or convalescent COVID-19. The chain is built from TRBV5-8 and TRBJ2-7, with 9 nucleotides matching TRBD1. The CDR3 sequence: CASSFATGGDEQYF. The CDR3 bases are TGTGCCAGCAGCTTTGCCACAGGGGGCGACGAGCAGTACTTC.